Listed here are 17 T cell receptor beta chains from one sample, sequenced in a study of T-cell reconstitution after alpha-beta-depleted transplantation in children. Preparation of the TCRbeta library involved a method that used unique molecular identifiers. TCRdb redid the calling of the PCR reads with MiXCR, one entry per CDR3 protein. This table holds about 580,000 distinct CDR3 sequences, about 21% found once. Sequenced material: PBMCs, mostly from graft donor cells, taken 360 days after TCRalphabeta/CD19-depleted stem cell transplant. The receptors here all came from a boy under two years old who had a stem cell transplant for acute myeloid leukemia, so the T cells may come from the graft donor.

This clonotype occurred a few times. One end of the junction fails to match germline, which may point to a read error. V gene TRBV29-1 combines with J gene TRBJ2-7, with D tentatively TRBD1 or TRBD2 (6 bases each). The CDR3 covers 14 residues. The germline CDR1 and CDR2 sequences are SQVTM and ANQGSEA. The CDR3 loop reads CSVRPGAASDEQYF. The CDR3 nucleotides are TGCAGCGTTCGCCCGGGGGCGGCCTCCGACGAGCAGTACTTC.

The chain employs TRBV5-1 and TRBJ1-2; D ambiguous. This CDR3 is 14 amino acids long. CDR1 is SGHRS and CDR2 is YFSETQ in the germline V gene. Trimming pared 0 bases from V and 4 bases from J, leaving 10 bases between. Here the CDR3 reads CASSLGRTIYGYTF. As DNA, the CDR3 is TGCGCCAGCAGCTTGGGGCGGACGATCTATGGCTACACCTTC.

This clonotype has more than one count but fewer than ten. The CDR3 DNA is TGTGCCAGCAGTTTACGGGACAGGGGGTCGGGAACCTACAATGAGCAGTTCTTC. It specifies CASSLRDRGSGTYNEQFF. This rearrangement joins TRBV12-3 or TRBV12-4 to TRBJ2-1, with 11 bases identical to TRBD1. V trimming: 2 bases; J trimming: 2 bases; junction bases outside the gene matches: 8. There are 18 residues in the CDR3.

This chain uses TRBV12-3 or TRBV12-4 with TRBJ2-2; perhaps TRBD1 as D (6 bases). V was cut by 10 bases and J by 1 base, with 13 bases left in between. There are 14 residues in the CDR3. The CDR3 here is CATLTGWNTGELFF. The DNA of the CDR3 is TGTGCCACCCTTACAGGGTGGAACACCGGGGAGCTGTTTTTT.

The CDR3 reads CASTPGGNVGSYNEQFF. For the CDR3, the DNA is TGTGCCAGCACCCCGGGGGGGAACGTAGGCTCCTACAATGAGCAGTTCTTC. This rearrangement joins TRBV12-3 or TRBV12-4 to TRBJ2-1; TRBD2 agrees at 8 bases. V shed 7 bases and J 0 bases; nucleotides not matched to a gene: 11. The CDR3 is made up of 17 amino acids.

In its sample, this clonotype was seen a few times. The genes are TRBV12-3 or TRBV12-4 and TRBJ2-3; unclear D gene. This CDR3 spans 14 amino acids. V lost 8 bases, J lost 0 bases, and 12 bases lay in between. CDR3 nucleotides: TGTGCCAGCGGGTCCCCCTCTAGCACAGATACGCAGTATTTT. It yields the protein CASGSPSSTDTQYF.

V is TRBV20-1 and J is TRBJ2-2, with D uncertain. Trimming removed 6 bases from V and 0 bases from J, with 11 bases in between. The CDR3 covers 14 residues. Germline V gene sequence: CDR1 DFQATT, CDR2 SNEGSKA (reference sequence). CDR3 bases: TGCAGTGCCCCGGGCTCGGCGAACACCGGGGAGCTGTTTTTT. Its translation is CSAPGSANTGELFF.

This clonotype appeared a few times. The chain links TRBV6-5 to TRBJ2-1, with D tentatively TRBD2 (5 bases). The CDR3 is made up of 17 amino acids. Trimming stripped 0 bases from V and 4 bases from J, with 16 bases between. The V gene's germline CDR1 is MNHEY and CDR2 SVGAGI. This chain's CDR3 is CASSYSRGRQSYNEQFF. The CDR3 DNA reads TGTGCCAGCAGTTACTCCCGCGGGCGGCAAAGTTACAATGAGCAGTTCTTC.

To note about this clonotype: A read error may produce the germline difference seen at one junction end. The rearrangement joins TRBV6-1 to TRBJ2-1; 10 nucleotides agree with TRBD2. CDR1 is MNHNS, CDR2 SASEGT, per germline. The CDR3 is 16 amino acids. The CDR3 DNA reads as TGTGCCAGCAGAGAAGCGGGGGGGTCCTCCTACAATGAGCAGTTCTTC. Protein sequence: CASREAGGSSYNEQFF.

At least ten counts were recorded for this clonotype. This rearrangement joins TRBV5-1 to TRBJ1-4, with 7 bases lining up with TRBD1. V was pared by 0 bases and J by 6 bases, with 5 bases of the junction left unmatched. CDR1 and CDR2 from the germline V gene are SGHRS and YFSETQ. CDR3 size: 15 residues. The CDR3, as DNA: TGCGCCAGCAGCTTGGGGGGGACAGAGGATGAAAAACTGTTTTTT. Protein: CASSLGGTEDEKLFF.

This rearrangement joins TRBV7-3 to TRBJ2-3, with a tentative D call TRBD2 (5 bases). CDR3 length: 13 residues. Germline values: CDR1 SGHTA, CDR2 FQGTGA. V gave up 3 bases and J gave up 6 bases, with 10 bases separating them. The CDR3 nucleotides are TGTGCCAGCAGCTTGGGAGCTTTGGATACGCAGTATTTT. Protein sequence: CASSLGALDTQYF.

This clonotype came up many times. This sequence joins TRBV5-6 and TRBJ2-2; 9 positions match TRBD1. CDR1 and CDR2 from the germline V gene are SGHDT and YYEEEE. The CDR3 has 16 amino acids. The V and J ends lost 3 bases and 5 bases, in that order; junction bases with no gene match: 8. The CDR3, as DNA: TGTGCCAGCAGCTCCGGACAGGGGTTGAGGACCGGGGAGCTGTTTTTT. Translated: CASSSGQGLRTGELFF.

This clonotype was recorded a few times. V gene TRBV6-5 combines with J gene TRBJ2-5; 9 nucleotides align to TRBD2. CDR3 length equals 14 residues. With 4 bases clipped from V and 4 bases from J, the junction kept 4 bases outside the gene matches. In germline, CDR1 is MNHEY, CDR2 SVGAGI. CDR3 amino acids: CASSLSSGAETQYF. The CDR3 DNA is TGTGCCAGCAGTTTGTCTAGCGGGGCAGAGACCCAGTACTTC.

This clonotype showed up many times. The CDR3 sequence: CSVESSWSYEQYF. CDR3 nucleotide sequence: TGCAGCGTTGAAAGTAGTTGGTCCTACGAGCAGTACTTC. The chain carries TRBV29-1 and TRBJ2-7; D remains ambiguous. Trimming removed 2 bases from V and 1 base from J, with 9 bases in between. The length of the CDR3 is 13 residues. Germline lookup yields CDR1 SQVTM and CDR2 ANQGSEA.

This clonotype was recorded a few times. The chain carries TRBV29-1 and TRBJ2-3; 9 bases align to TRBD2. This CDR3 is built from 14 residues. J gave up 3 bases and V 3 bases, and 4 bases lay outside the gene matches. The V gene's germline CDR1 is SQVTM and CDR2 ANQGSEA. The CDR3 sequence is CSVDGAGGTDTQYF. CDR3 coding DNA: TGCAGCGTTGATGGTGCGGGGGGGACAGATACGCAGTATTTT.

This clonotype was counted many times. The V gene is TRBV5-1, the J gene TRBJ2-2, with D unresolved. The germline gives CDR1 SGHRS, CDR2 YFSETQ. This CDR3 is 16 amino acids long. Trimming removed 5 bases from V and 4 bases from J, with 18 bases in between. CDR3 loop: CASSDLGESGTGELFF. CDR3 coding DNA: TGCGCCAGCAGTGACCTGGGCGAGAGTGGCACCGGGGAGCTGTTTTTT.

This clonotype was seen many times. V and J are TRBV5-1 and TRBJ1-1; D perhaps matches TRBD1 (5 bases). The CDR3 has 16 amino acids. Between the trimmed V and J ends, which lost 3 bases and 0 bases, there was a span of 15 bases. Per the germline V gene, CDR1 is SGHRS and CDR2 is YFSETQ. CDR3 in amino acids: CASSWTTGRMNTEAFF. The DNA of the CDR3 is TGCGCCAGCAGCTGGACCACGGGACGGATGAACACTGAAGCTTTCTTT.